The 29 T cell receptor beta chains in this list originate from one sample, sequenced in a study of technical replicates of blood from several donors. Repertoires were generated with immunoSEQ multiplex PCR, while TCRdb's copy carries only in-frame clones and drops some. The table includes around 57,000 clones, roughly 94% detected once. The sequencing input was T cells isolated from PBMCs. All receptors derive from a human donor in good health.

V usage is TRBV11-2 and J usage is TRBJ2-1; 7 bases map to TRBD2. Germline V gives CDR1 SGHAT, CDR2 FQNNGV. V gave up 4 bases and J gave up 15 bases; unmatched junction bases: 15. There are 14 residues in the CDR3. CDR3 sequence: CASSSRLSGAYRFF. In nucleotides, the CDR3 is TGTGCCAGCAGCTCACGACTGAGCGGGGCCTATCGGTTCTTC.

The rearrangement links TRBV6-5 to TRBJ2-2; D possibly corresponds to TRBD2 (6 bases). Germline assignment: CDR1 MNHEY and CDR2 SVGAGI. The CDR3 length is 14 residues. Trimming stripped 6 bases from V and 4 bases from J, with 12 bases between. CDR3 amino acids: CASSSGLFTGELFF. The CDR3 nucleotides read TGTGCCAGCAGCTCGGGACTTTTCACCGGGGAGCTGTTTTTT.

DNA for the CDR3: TGTGCCAGCAGTCCCATTCCCTGGACTAGCCGGACGGGAGAGACCCAGTACTTC. It yields the protein CASSPIPWTSRTGETQYF. The rearrangement links TRBV28 to TRBJ2-5; 8 positions agree with TRBD2. The V and J ends lost 5 bases and 4 bases, in that order; junction bases with no gene match: 18. The CDR3 extends over 18 amino acids. CDR1 MDHEN and CDR2 SYDVKM come from the germline V gene. The entire variable domain, with the rest obtained from reference TRBV28 and TRBJ2-5, is as follows: DVKVTQSSRYLVKRTGEKVFLECVQDMDHENMFWYRQDPGLGLRLIYFSYDVKMKEKGDIPEGYSVSREKKERFSLILESASTNQTSMYLCASSPIPWTSRTGETQYFGPGTRLLVL.

The rearrangement joins TRBV29-1 to TRBJ2-7; D is perhaps TRBD1 (6 bases). CDR1 SQVTM and CDR2 ANQGSEA come from the germline V gene. V lost 5 bases and J lost 4, with 15 bases in between. This CDR3 spans 13 amino acids. The chain's CDR3 is CSVLEGGGYEQYF. Written as DNA, the CDR3 is TGCAGCGTTCTGGAAGGGGGTGGGTACGAGCAGTACTTC.

The rearrangement joins TRBV7-9 to TRBJ2-1; 11 nucleotides align to TRBD2. V gave up 5 bases and J gave up 12 bases; unmatched junction bases: 9. Germline CDR1 is SEHNR and CDR2 is FQNEAQ (reference sequence). The CDR3 is 14 residues long. CDR3 sequence: CASSPGLAVYMQFF. The CDR3 DNA reads as TGTGCCAGCAGCCCGGGACTAGCGGTTTACATGCAGTTCTTC.

V usage is TRBV29-1 and J usage is TRBJ2-4; D might be TRBD1 (6 bases). CDR3 length equals 12 residues. Trimming took off 4 bases at V and 7 bases at J, with 11 bases between the two ends. Germline V CDR1 and CDR2: SQVTM, ANQGSEA. Written as DNA, the CDR3 is TGCAGCGTTGGACAGGAAGGGAACATTCAGTACTTC. Amino acid sequence: CSVGQEGNIQYF.

The V gene is TRBV9, the J gene TRBJ2-5, with a weak D call TRBD2 (8 bases). The CDR3 runs to 17 residues. CDR1 and CDR2 (germline): SGDLS, YYNGEE. V shed 0 bases and J shed 7 bases, with 22 bases lying between them. The CDR3 DNA sequence: TGTGCCAGCAGCGTAGGAGCCCCACGGGAGGGGGCTGGGACCCAGTACTTC. Translating it yields CASSVGAPREGAGTQYF.

The V gene is TRBV6-5, the J gene TRBJ2-7; TRBD1 is a possible D gene (5 bases). Germline values: CDR1 MNHEY, CDR2 SVGAGI. CDR3 length: 12 amino acids. Between the trimmed V and J ends, which lost 7 bases and 5 bases, there was a span of 12 bases. The CDR3 loop is CASTSLGDEQYF. In DNA form, the CDR3 reads TGTGCCAGCACCAGTCTAGGGGACGAGCAGTACTTC.

V is TRBV7-9 and J is TRBJ1-5, with 10 bases aligning to TRBD1. Looked up from germline, CDR1 is SEHNR and CDR2 is FQNEAQ (reference sequence). The ends lost 4 bases at V and 2 bases at J; junction bases unmatched: 5. The CDR3 totals 16 residues. The CDR3 spells CASSYRDRGGNQPQHF. Here the CDR3 DNA reads TGTGCCAGCAGCTACCGGGACAGGGGAGGCAATCAGCCCCAGCATTTT.

V usage is TRBV5-1 and J usage is TRBJ2-7; 7 bases line up with TRBD2. CDR3 length: 15 amino acids. CDR1 is SGHRS, CDR2 YFSETQ, per germline. The J segment lost 4 bases and the V segment lost 7 bases, leaving 14 bases of the junction unmatched. The CDR3: CASPAAGVLNYEQYF. The CDR3 coding sequence is TGCGCCAGCCCAGCCGCGGGAGTTTTAAATTACGAGCAGTACTTC.

Here the CDR3 reads CASSLGAADRGYF. CDR3 nucleotide sequence: TGTGCCAGCAGCTTGGGCGCCGCAGACCGGGGGTACTTC. The V call is TRBV5-6, the J call TRBJ2-7; possibly TRBD2 for D (5 bases). V shed 0 bases and J shed 12 bases, with 16 bases lying between them. The CDR3 is 13 residues long. Germline loops: CDR1 SGHDT, CDR2 YYEEEE.

The chain employs TRBV5-1 and TRBJ2-1; TRBD2 aligns across 16 bases. From germline, CDR1 is SGHRS and CDR2 YFSETQ. After removal of 2 bases from V and 1 base from J, the junction contained 3 bases not matched to a gene. CDR3 size: 18 residues. The CDR3 DNA sequence: TGCGCCAGCAGCTTAGGGACTAGCGGGAGGGGGTCCTACAATGAGCAGTTCTTC. Its protein is CASSLGTSGRGSYNEQFF.

The chain employs TRBV5-6 and TRBJ2-3; a possible D gene is TRBD2 (6 bases). Germline-derived CDR1 and CDR2 are SGHDT and YYEEEE. With 4 bases removed from V and 2 bases from J, the gap between germline ends came to 17 bases. The CDR3 runs to 16 residues. The CDR3 bases are TGTGCCAGCAGCCGGGGGAGTAGCGCGTCCACAGATACGCAGTATTTT. This translates into CASSRGSSASTDTQYF. Using reference TRBV5-6 and TRBJ2-3 for the parts outside the CDR3, the full variable domain is DAGVTQSPTHLIKTRGQQVTLRCSPKSGHDTVSWYQQALGQGPQFIFQYYEEEERQRGNFPDRFSGHQFPNYSSELNVNALLLGDSALYLCASSRGSSASTDTQYFGPGTRLTVL.

Only a few counts were recorded for this clone. The chain is built from TRBV6-5 and TRBJ1-1, with 9 bases matching TRBD1. In germline, CDR1 is MNHEY, CDR2 SVGAGI. With 3 bases clipped from V and 8 bases from J, the junction kept 4 bases outside the gene matches. This CDR3 comprises 13 residues. The CDR3 spells CASSYYGTGEAFF. The CDR3 region has the DNA TGTGCCAGCAGTTATTACGGGACAGGGGAAGCTTTCTTT.

J is TRBJ2-7 and V is TRBV7-9, with a weak D call TRBD2 (7 bases). The CDR3 consists of 14 residues. The V end was cut by 4 bases, the J end by 5 bases, with 15 bases between. CDR1 is SEHNR and CDR2 is FQNEAQ in the germline V gene (reference sequence). The CDR3 loop is CASSYGGGADEQYF. The CDR3 bases are TGTGCCAGCAGCTATGGGGGGGGCGCAGACGAGCAGTACTTC.

This chain links TRBV28 with TRBJ2-3; D gene ambiguous. CDR3 length equals 14 residues. Germline values: CDR1 MDHEN, CDR2 SYDVKM. Trimming cost V 2 bases and J 4 bases, with 10 bases left between them. The CDR3 bases are TGTGCCAGCAGTTTAGGTACCGGTTCAGATACGCAGTATTTT. Protein product: CASSLGTGSDTQYF.

This chain links TRBV11-3 with TRBJ2-7, with 7 bases that match TRBD2. The germline gives CDR1 SGHNT, CDR2 YENEEA. This CDR3 region has 15 residues. J lost 3 bases, V lost 6 bases, and 11 bases had no gene match. The CDR3 here is CASRRLAGDVYEQYF. The CDR3 DNA is TGTGCCAGCAGACGATTGGCGGGGGACGTCTACGAGCAGTACTTC.

The chain uses TRBV7-3 and TRBJ2-2; D is perhaps TRBD2 (5 bases). CDR1 and CDR2 from the germline V gene are SGHTA and FQGTGA. This CDR3 region has 18 residues. Trimming took off 2 bases at V and 0 bases at J, with 16 bases between the two ends. CDR3 region: CASSLVFGPGTNTGELFF. CDR3 nucleotides: TGTGCCAGCAGCTTAGTCTTTGGACCGGGGACGAACACCGGGGAGCTGTTTTTT.

The gene calls are TRBV28 and TRBJ1-1, with a tentative D call TRBD1 (6 bases). This CDR3 comprises 15 residues. Trimming took 5 bases from V and 1 from J, leaving 14 bases between them. Per germline, CDR1 MDHEN and CDR2 SYDVKM. The CDR3 sequence is CASSAQGRGNTEAFF. CDR3 DNA sequence: TGTGCCAGCAGTGCCCAGGGCAGGGGGAACACTGAAGCTTTCTTT.

This rearrangement joins TRBV20-1 to TRBJ2-7; D might be TRBD1 (5 bases). V lost 6 bases, J lost 5 bases, and 11 bases lay in between. The CDR3 sequence is 11 residues long. Germline CDR1 is DFQATT and CDR2 is SNEGSKA (reference sequence). In DNA form, the CDR3 reads TGCAGTGCCTCCGACAGACACGAGCAGTACTTC. It yields the protein CSASDRHEQYF.

The V and J genes are TRBV7-8 and TRBJ2-7; 7 bases fit TRBD2. J was trimmed by 4 bases and V by 2 bases; bases with no gene match: 5. Germline V lookup: CDR1 SGHVS, CDR2 FQNEAQ. This CDR3 region has 14 residues. CDR3: CASSLRGLVYEQYF. CDR3 DNA: TGTGCCAGCAGCTTACGCGGACTAGTATACGAGCAGTACTTC.

The rearrangement uses TRBV9 and TRBJ2-1, with a possible D match to TRBD2 (6 bases). CDR1 is SGDLS and CDR2 is YYNGEE in the germline V gene. Trimming took 1 base from V and 0 from J, leaving 23 bases between them. This CDR3 has 20 residues. Written as DNA, the CDR3 is TGTGCCAGCAGCGTATCTCCCGGGACTCGCCTCCTGAGCTCCTACAATGAGCAGTTCTTC. Translation gives CASSVSPGTRLLSSYNEQFF.

This rearrangement joins TRBV5-1 to TRBJ2-3, with 7 positions matching TRBD2. The CDR3 runs to 16 residues. Trimming removed 6 bases from V and 6 bases from J; junction bases left unmatched: 16. Germline V gives CDR1 SGHRS, CDR2 YFSETQ. CDR3 loop: CASMMPRGTLSDTQYF. CDR3 sequence (DNA): TGCGCCAGCATGATGCCGCGGGGGACCCTGAGCGATACGCAGTATTTT.

The CDR3 protein is CASSLFSQYYSGYNEQFF. In DNA form, the CDR3 reads TGCGCCAGCAGCTTGTTCTCCCAATATTATAGCGGCTACAATGAGCAGTTCTTC. The chain links TRBV5-1 to TRBJ2-1; D is possibly TRBD2 (6 bases). V was clipped by 1 base and J by 3 bases, with 20 bases between them. Per germline, CDR1 SGHRS and CDR2 YFSETQ. This CDR3 region has 18 residues. Supplemented by reference TRBV5-1 and TRBJ2-1, the full variable domain reads KAGVTQTPRYLIKTRGQQVTLSCSPISGHRSVSWYQQTPGQGLQFLFEYFSETQRNKGNFPGRFSGRQFSNSRSEMNVSTLELGDSALYLCASSLFSQYYSGYNEQFFGPGTRLTVL.

This chain joins TRBV18 and TRBJ1-6, with D maybe TRBD1 (5 bases). The V gene lost 2 bases and the J gene lost 0 bases, with 11 bases spanning the gap. CDR1 KGHSH and CDR2 LQKENI come from the germline V gene. The CDR3 has 17 residues. The CDR3 here is CASSPDSPSSYNSPLHF. The CDR3 DNA sequence: TGTGCCAGCTCACCAGACAGCCCAAGCTCCTATAATTCACCCCTCCACTTT.

This chain connects TRBV29-1 to TRBJ2-1; 8 bases match TRBD1. Trimming at V came to 4 bases and at J to 6 bases, leaving 8 bases not matched to a gene. CDR3 length: 14 residues. Germline lookup yields CDR1 SQVTM and CDR2 ANQGSEA. As DNA, the CDR3 is TGCAGCGTTGTAGGGACAGGAACACTCAATGAGCAGTTCTTC. Its protein product is CSVVGTGTLNEQFF.

J is TRBJ1-4 and V is TRBV28; TRBD1 is a possible D gene (6 bases). The CDR3 length is 14 residues. Germline V gene data show CDR1 as MDHEN and CDR2 as SYDVKM. V dropped 7 bases and J dropped 7 bases, with 16 bases sitting between them. The CDR3 bases are TGTGCCAGCACCTCACAGGGTCGCGGTGAAAAACTGTTTTTT. Its translation is CASTSQGRGEKLFF.

DNA for the CDR3: TGTGCCACCGGGACTAGCGGGAACTACAATGAGCAGTTCTTC. This encodes CATGTSGNYNEQFF. V usage is TRBV10-3 and J usage is TRBJ2-1, with 13 bases that match TRBD2. This CDR3 has 14 amino acids. V was clipped by 10 bases and J by 3 bases; unmatched bases: 3. The V gene's germline CDR1 is ENHRY and CDR2 SYGVKD.

The chain has TRBV9 and TRBJ2-7; D remains unclear. V dropped 1 base and J dropped 2 bases, with 10 bases sitting between them. Germline CDR1 and CDR2: SGDLS and YYNGEE. This CDR3 has 14 amino acids. The DNA for the CDR3 is TGTGCCAGCAGCGTAACCGGGTCCCCCTACGAGCAGTACTTC. Translated: CASSVTGSPYEQYF.